The sequence of this T cell receptor (beta chain) was determined in a study of CD8+ T cells in alopecia areata (dated by TCRdb to about 2018). At the level of the whole study: The treated patients, all with moderate-to-severe alopecia areata, were enrolled in an open-label pilot trial of oral tofacitinib given at 5 to 10 mg twice daily. immunoSEQ multiplex PCR using 35 Vbeta forward primers and 13 Jbeta reverse primers was used to amplify TCRbeta CDR3 regions. Clonality in the scalp was compared among normal scalp (n=4), patchy alopecia areata scalp (n=8), and alopecia totalis/universalis scalp (n=8). Patients on tofacitinib were biopsied at baseline and after 4 and 24 weeks of treatment, and several of the patients also had a later scalp biopsy. Scalp tissue and sorted CD4+ and CD8+ peripheral blood T cells from patchy and totalis/universalis alopecia areata patients and from healthy controls were covered by human TCRbeta sequencing. The study used high-throughput TCRbeta sequencing to examine T cell clonal expansion in alopecia areata, in both the C3H/HeJ mouse model and human patients. Patients stayed on tofacitinib for 6 to 18 months and then had 6 months of follow-up off drug so that delayed response and recurrence could be assessed. RNA came from the PAXgene miRNA kit for fixed scalp, the miRNeasy kit for PBMCs, and the RNeasy kit for mouse skin.

This specimen's time point label, per the study, means: baseline before oral tofacitinib. Lesional scalp punch biopsies and peripheral blood were collected from alopecia areata patients. PBMCs were isolated by density centrifugation and stained for CD3, CD4 and CD8, after which CD4+ and CD8+ T cells were sorted on a FACSAria. The CDR3 runs 18 residues from the cysteine to the phenylalanine. Only the CDR3 part of the read is kept: 54 bases, read in frame from the first base. V trim: 3 bases; J trim: 1 base; unmatched bases: 9. As encoded in the germline V gene (reference sequence), CDR1 is SEHNR while CDR2 is FQNEAQ. This clone was seen a few times. The antigen it recognizes is unknown. No much larger clonotype is one base removed from it; base qualities were not supplied. General findings and caveats noted by the study authors: Unlike mouse skin, which is dominated by gammadelta T cells, normal human skin has resident alphabeta T cells that are also sequenced, and this complicates analysis of the scalp TCR repertoire. Compared with normal scalp, lesional scalp, particularly in alopecia totalis/universalis, had higher clonality and more expanded CD8+ clones, which suggests antigenic drive. Compared with mice, TCR sequences shared between patients were less clear, possibly partly because of HLA diversity across the patient population.

Libraries were prepared through the immunoSEQ multiplex PCR assay. RNA was extracted from all samples and reverse transcribed into cDNA as template for TCR sequencing. SuperScript III was used for first-strand cDNA synthesis, primed with a 2:1 mix of oligo-dT and random hexamers. A synthetic immune receptor repertoire was used to gauge amplification bias, and whatever bias remained was removed computationally. The authors' pipeline ran thus. Raw reads were preprocessed to remove errors, and CDR3 was defined according to IMGT conventions as the region from the conserved cysteine to phenylalanine. Clonality was computed by normalizing Shannon entropy by log2 of the number of productive unique TCRs and subtracting the result from 1. CD4 or CD8 identity of scalp clones was inferred by cross-referencing scalp TCRbeta sequences with sorted blood CD4 and CD8 repertoires. TCRdb obtained this table from immuneACCESS and retained in-frame rearrangements with V and J assigned. These tables miss some clones; where compared with another copy, unresolved V genes account for less than half of the shortfall, and the remainder is unexplained. V and J calls and clone size come straight from that table; D and trimming were deduced from the DNA. This sample gives 100,000 to 150,000 clones in total; roughly three fifths of them show up just once. The top ten clonotypes cover under 5% of the sample.

Material: CD4+ T cells sorted from blood, obtained at week 0. The chain couples TRBV7-9 to TRBJ2-6; TRBD1 lines up with 7 middle nucleotides. The receptor comes from a human donor with alopecia areata. The CDR3 region: CASSFRTGVDSGANVLTF. Here is the DNA: TGTGCCAGCAGCTTCAGGACAGGCGTTGATTCTGGGGCCAACGTCCTGACTTTC.